The 24 T cell receptor beta chains below all came from one sample that was sequenced in a study of blood T cells in healthy people across ages. With a J-beta primer mix and a sample-barcoded 5' primer, a second PCR ran 7 to 11 cycles. TCRdb passed the 5' RACE reads through MiXCR, listing each CDR3 protein once. The table lists roughly 1,100,000 distinct CDR3 sequences, about 25% of them singletons. In addition, the sample was reused for a study of T cells of mothers and their children.

Material for sequencing was blood. All receptors derive from a girl aged 2 to 10 in good health.

Here the CDR3 DNA reads TGTGCCAGCAGTTTGCTAGAAGGCAATGAGCAGTTCTTC. This encodes CASSLLEGNEQFF. J is TRBJ2-5 and V is TRBV27, with no clear D. The DNA end favors TRBJ2-1, so the J call may be wrong. Germline CDR1 and CDR2: MNHEY and SMNVEV (reference sequence). The CDR3 runs to 13 residues.

The gene calls are TRBV29-1 and TRBJ1-2; D is undetermined. V lost 2 bases to trimming and J lost 0 bases, with 10 bases between them. The CDR3 runs to 14 residues. In germline, CDR1 is SQVTM, CDR2 ANQGSEA. As DNA, the CDR3 is TGCAGCGTTGAACCCCGGCCCGCTAACTATGGCTACACCTTC. This codes for CSVEPRPANYGYTF.

This clonotype appeared a few times. The chain links TRBV23-1 to TRBJ2-5; D is unclear. TRBV23-1 is filed as an ORF, its function uncertain. CDR3 length: 15 residues. Trimming left V 2 bases short and J 3 bases short, with 13 bases between. The CDR3, as DNA: TGCGCCAGCAGTCAAACCCGGGTACTAAAAGAGACCCAGTACTTC. Amino acid sequence: CASSQTRVLKETQYF.

The chain has TRBV13 and TRBJ2-5; D gene unclear. Germline V lookup: CDR1 PRHDT, CDR2 FYEKMQ (reference sequence). Trimming removed 5 bases at V and 1 base at J, with 17 bases between. CDR3 size: 16 residues. CDR3 region: CASSQGLGLSQETQYF. The DNA for the CDR3 is TGTGCCAGCAGCCAAGGCTTGGGTCTCAGCCAAGAGACCCAGTACTTC.

The table lists this clonotype with a few counts. The chain combines TRBV7-9 with TRBJ2-4; D is possibly TRBD1 (5 bases). Trimming removed 1 base at V and 1 base at J, with 11 bases between. The germline V gene encodes CDR1 SEHNR and CDR2 FQNEAQ (reference sequence). The CDR3 loop spans 16 amino acids. The CDR3 sequence is CASSLVGRAAKNIQYF. CDR3 coding DNA: TGTGCCAGCAGCTTAGTAGGCAGGGCGGCCAAAAACATTCAGTACTTC.

The sample holds one count of this clonotype. As the CDR3 is not closed by the conserved phenylalanine or tryptophan, this likely results from a read error. This chain connects TRBV9 to TRBJ2-4, with D possibly TRBD2 on 6 matching bases. The CDR3 is made up of 16 amino acids. Germline CDR1 is SGDLS and CDR2 is YYNGEE. The germline V and J ends were trimmed by 4 bases and 3 bases, with 17 bases remaining between them. CDR3 amino acids: CASSTQVGGDKNIQYL. The CDR3 nucleotides are TGTGCCAGCAGCACACAAGTGGGGGGTGACAAAAACATTCAGTACCTC.

V usage is TRBV5-6 and J usage is TRBJ2-3, with TRBD2 matching over 7 bases. V was pared by 4 bases and J by 4 bases, with 6 bases of the junction left unmatched. The CDR3 is 14 residues long. Germline V gene lookup returns CDR1 SGHDT and CDR2 YYEEEE. The CDR3 reads CASSPSAGADTQYF. DNA of the CDR3: TGTGCCAGCAGCCCATCTGCGGGAGCAGATACGCAGTATTTT.

V gene TRBV6-2 or TRBV6-3 combines with J gene TRBJ2-1; 10 nucleotides agree with TRBD2. Germline assignment: CDR1 MNHEY and CDR2 SVGEGT. Germline trimming cut 2 bases from V and 5 bases from J; bases unmatched to any gene: 3. This CDR3 spans 15 amino acids. The CDR3 DNA is TGTGCCAGCAGTTACGGACTAGCGGAAAACAATGAGCAGTTCTTC. Residues: CASSYGLAENNEQFF.

The chain employs TRBV10-3 and TRBJ2-1; TRBD2 matches at 11 bases. From germline, CDR1 is ENHRY and CDR2 SYGVKD. The CDR3 runs 17 residues. V lost 4 bases and J lost 4; bases outside the gene matches: 9. This chain's CDR3 is CAISASPTSGGYNEQFF. In nucleotides, the CDR3 is TGTGCCATCAGTGCTTCTCCCACTAGCGGGGGATACAATGAGCAGTTCTTC.

In DNA form, the CDR3 reads TGTGCCAGCAGCCAGACAGGGAGGTCTAGCACAGATACGCAGTATTTT. It is translated as CASSQTGRSSTDTQYF. This chain connects TRBV7-8 to TRBJ2-3; a possible D gene is TRBD1 (7 bases). Trimming left V 5 bases short and J 0 bases short, with 15 bases between. CDR1 and CDR2 from the germline V gene are SGHVS and FQNEAQ. This CDR3 contains 16 residues.

V usage is TRBV21-1 and J usage is TRBJ1-1. TRBV21-1 is given as a pseudogene. This CDR3 is built from 11 residues. The DNA for the CDR3 is TGTGCCAGCAGCAAAGGCAATGAAGCTTTCTTT. Translated, it gives CASSKGNEAFF.

This clonotype turned up a few times. A much larger clone differs by one base, so this may be a read error. The CDR3 DNA sequence: TGCGCCAGCGCGGGGGGACCGGGTCGCTACGAGCAGTACTTC. Translating it yields CASAGGPGRYEQYF. This chain connects TRBV4-3 to TRBJ2-5; 8 bases match TRBD2. Near its end, the DNA agrees better with TRBJ2-7, so the J call may be wrong. Germline assignment: CDR1 LGHNA and CDR2 YSLEER. The CDR3 is 14 residues long.

CDR3 amino acids: CASSLGTIMDTQYF. As DNA, the CDR3 is TGTGCCAGCAGCTTAGGTACAATTATGGATACGCAGTATTTT. The chain employs TRBV7-2 and TRBJ2-3; D is unclear. Trimming removed 1 base from V and 6 bases from J, with 11 bases in between. The CDR3 consists of 14 residues. Germline values: CDR1 SGHTA, CDR2 FQGNSA.

This chain links TRBV7-9 with TRBJ2-5; TRBD2 aligns across 10 bases. Judging by the DNA end, TRBJ2-1 fits better; the J call may be wrong. Germline V CDR1 and CDR2: SEHNR, FQNEAQ (reference sequence). CDR3 size: 16 residues. CDR3 amino acids: CASSLLAGRPYNEQFF. CDR3 DNA: TGTGCCAGCAGCCTACTAGCGGGGAGACCCTACAATGAGCAGTTCTTC.

This clonotype came up a few times. The chain has TRBV7-9 and TRBJ1-2, with D possibly TRBD1 on 6 matching bases. Trimming removed 5 bases from V and 4 bases from J, with 11 bases in between. Germline loops: CDR1 SEHNR, CDR2 FQNEAQ (reference sequence). This CDR3 spans 13 amino acids. The CDR3 is CASSHGTLYGYTF. The CDR3 DNA reads as TGTGCCAGCAGCCACGGGACACTCTATGGCTACACCTTC.

This clonotype appeared a few times. Its ends do not fully match the called genes, so a read error is possible. The rearrangement joins TRBV18 to TRBJ1-4; TRBD1 agrees at 7 bases. The CDR3 length is 13 residues. From germline, CDR1 is KGHSH and CDR2 LQKENI. The CDR3 spells CASSTGTEEKLVF. The CDR3, as DNA: TGTGCCAGCTCCACCGGGACAGAAGAAAAACTGGTTTTT.

This clonotype showed up just a few times. The rearrangement links TRBV4-1 to TRBJ2-5, with D possibly TRBD2 on 6 matching bases. Gene TRBJ2-1 matches the end of the DNA better, so the J call may be wrong. There are 13 residues in the CDR3. Germline-derived CDR1 and CDR2 are MGHRA and YSYEKL. The CDR3 sequence is CASSHPLAGEQFF. CDR3 nucleotides: TGCGCCAGCAGCCATCCACTAGCCGGCGAGCAGTTCTTC.

In its sample, this clonotype was seen many times. The gene calls are TRBV3-1 and TRBJ2-4, with D perhaps matching TRBD2 (6 bases). Germline V gene sequence: CDR1 LGHDT, CDR2 YNNKEL (reference sequence). The germline V and J ends were trimmed by 0 bases and 15 bases, with 12 bases remaining between them. The CDR3 totals 12 residues. The CDR3 bases are TGTGCCAGCAGCCAAGAGGAGGGAAGTCGGTACTTC. This gives the protein CASSQEEGSRYF.

The V gene is TRBV6-5, the J gene TRBJ1-2; D perhaps matches TRBD1 (6 bases). Germline V gene data show CDR1 as MNHEY and CDR2 as SVGAGI. The CDR3 has 13 residues. Deletions cut 4 bases from V and 4 bases from J, with 10 bases between. The CDR3 reads CASSSMDSYGYTF. The DNA for the CDR3 is TGTGCCAGCAGTTCGATGGACAGCTATGGCTACACCTTC.

A few counts support this clonotype. This chain joins TRBV4-1 and TRBJ2-5, with D tentatively TRBD2 (5 bases). Trimming took off 3 bases at V and 6 bases at J, with 17 bases between the two ends. The germline V gene has CDR1 MGHRA and CDR2 YSYEKL. The CDR3 runs to 15 residues. The CDR3 DNA is TGCGCCAGCAGCCATACATGGACGGACTTAAAGACCCAGTACTTC. Its protein is CASSHTWTDLKTQYF.

The V gene is TRBV12-3 or TRBV12-4, the J gene TRBJ1-2, with D possibly matching TRBD1 (6 bases). The ends were cut back, 5 bases at V and 7 bases at J, with 17 bases in the middle. The CDR3 totals 14 residues. CDR3 nucleotide sequence: TGTGCCAGCAGTACAGGGAAATCCCCTCTTGGCTACACCTTC. Its protein is CASSTGKSPLGYTF.

V usage is TRBV18 and J usage is TRBJ2-1; tentative D call: TRBD2 (5 bases). This CDR3 spans 15 amino acids. V lost 2 bases, J lost 6 bases, and 14 bases lay in between. From germline, CDR1 is KGHSH and CDR2 LQKENI. DNA for the CDR3: TGTGCCAGCTCACCATTAAAGCACCTAGCCAATGAGCAGTTCTTC. It translates to CASSPLKHLANEQFF.

The chain recombines TRBV15 with TRBJ2-1; 7 bases map to TRBD2. J gave up 4 bases and V 4 bases, and 7 bases lay outside the gene matches. This CDR3 spans 15 amino acids. Looked up from germline, CDR1 is LNHNV and CDR2 is YYDKDF (reference sequence). For the CDR3, the DNA is TGTGCCACCAGCACCCGAGGACTAGTTTACAATGAGCAGTTCTTC. This codes for CATSTRGLVYNEQFF.

This clonotype was detected a few times. The rearrangement links TRBV29-1 to TRBJ2-5; D unclear. The DNA end is more similar to TRBJ2-7, so the J call may be wrong. Germline CDR1 reads SQVTM; CDR2 reads ANQGSEA. There are 11 residues in the CDR3. The CDR3 loop is CSAATYSEQYF. The CDR3 DNA follows: TGCAGCGCCGCGACCTACTCCGAGCAGTACTTC.